One T cell receptor (beta chain) is described in this entry. Original processing notes: Counts of nucleated cells, estimated from reference gene primer amplification, were obtained. The assay was immunoSEQ multiplex PCR, and TCRdb's table has in-frame clones only and misses some. For V, J and clone size, that table is used; D and trimming come from the DNA. Of around 94,000 clones listed, roughly 90% are singletons. The V gene's germline CDR1 is LGHNA and CDR2 YSLEER. The V segment lost 5 bases and the J segment 0 bases; nucleotides outside the gene matches: 3. The CDR3 covers 14 residues. The sample belongs to a study of blood T cell repertoires in COVID-19. Whole-study context: Samples representing acute and convalescent COVID-19 were sourced from the United States, Italy and Spain. PBMCs, B-cell-depleted T cells, or T cells were the source of the cDNA or gDNA that made up the material.

The receptor was isolated from a man older than 75 with acute or convalescent COVID-19. This rearrangement joins TRBV4-3 to TRBJ1-1; 7 nucleotides match TRBD1. Sequenced: peripheral blood. CDR3 in DNA: TGCGCCAGCAGCAGACAGGGAATGAACACTGAAGCTTTCTTT. This translates into CASSRQGMNTEAFF.